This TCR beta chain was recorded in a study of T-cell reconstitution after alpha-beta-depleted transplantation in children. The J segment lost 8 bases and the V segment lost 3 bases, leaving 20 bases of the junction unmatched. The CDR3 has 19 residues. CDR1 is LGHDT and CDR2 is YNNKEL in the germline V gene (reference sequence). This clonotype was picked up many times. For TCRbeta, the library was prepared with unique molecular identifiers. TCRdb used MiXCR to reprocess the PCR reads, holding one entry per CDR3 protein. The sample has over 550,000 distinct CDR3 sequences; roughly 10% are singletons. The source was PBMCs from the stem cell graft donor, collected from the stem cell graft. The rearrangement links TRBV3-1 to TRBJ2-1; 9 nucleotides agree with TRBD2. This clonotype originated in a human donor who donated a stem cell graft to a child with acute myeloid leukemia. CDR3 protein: CASSHGGIGGRGPWDEQFF. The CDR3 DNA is TGTGCCAGCAGCCATGGGGGAATCGGCGGGAGGGGCCCTTGGGATGAGCAGTTCTTC.